This T cell receptor beta chain stems from a study of T cells after yellow fever vaccination. Overall study: Fractions of low cell number were prepared using SMART-Seq v4 Ultra Low Input.

As concerns this clonotype: Its antigen is unidentified.

The TCR cDNA carried a universal primer site and UMIs from 5'RACE template switching. A single record per CDR3 protein comes from TCRdb applying MiXCR to the 5' RACE reads. The sample lists some 320,000 distinct CDR3 sequences, approximately 11% occurring once. The study, taken as a whole, reports: By day 5 rather than day 15, the secondary response had peaked, though it was weaker. After the booster, around 95% of CD4 and just over 85% of CD8 primary-response clones were re-detected.

Germline V gene sequence: CDR1 MNHNY, CDR2 SVGAGI (reference sequence). The V end lost 2 bases, the J end lost 8 bases, and 12 bases lay between the germline ends. The CDR3 is 14 amino acids. The origin of this receptor is a man aged 18 to 35 who received the YFV17D yellow fever vaccine. The material sequenced was CD4+ T cells sorted from PBMCs, taken 45 days after the yellow fever booster vaccination. The chain carries TRBV6-6 and TRBJ1-4; unclear D gene. CDR3 sequence reads: CASSYRMGGEKLFF. The CDR3 DNA sequence: TGTGCCAGCAGTTACCGTATGGGCGGCGAAAAACTGTTTTTT.